The T cell receptor beta chain under discussion was sequenced for a study of Ad26.COV2.S vaccination and SARS-CoV-2 variants. Study-level background: Each vaccinee took Ad26.COV2.S intramuscularly, once or twice 56 days apart.

Study results and limitations: Vaccine recipients and placebo recipients showed similar non-spike TCR breadth.

Noted treatment: 15 to 20 received Ad26.COV2.S at low or high dose, single or two shots; about 5 received placebo; per-sample allocation not given. Day 63 after the first injection of vaccine or placebo was the sampling time. An Ad26 vector carrying the Wuhan-strain SARS-CoV-2 spike served as the vaccine. Concerning this clone: Its cognate antigen is unknown.

Sequenced by immunoSEQ multiplex PCR; TCRdb stores in-frame clones only, minus some. The sample lists about 680,000 clones; 70% to 90% were seen once. The ends lost 5 bases at V and 2 bases at J; junction bases unmatched: 9. The V gene's germline CDR1 is SEHNR and CDR2 FQNEAQ (reference sequence). The CDR3 consists of 17 residues. Sequenced here: peripheral blood, sampled in a trial of Ad26.COV2.S vaccine versus placebo. The TCR sequence derives from a person aged 18-60 years who received the Ad26.COV2.S COVID-19 vaccine or a placebo. The chain combines TRBV7-9 with TRBJ2-1, with TRBD2 identical over 10 bases. CDR3 residues: CASSLTQREGPYNEQFF. Written as DNA, the CDR3 is TGTGCCAGCAGCCTTACCCAGCGGGAGGGCCCCTACAATGAGCAGTTCTTC.